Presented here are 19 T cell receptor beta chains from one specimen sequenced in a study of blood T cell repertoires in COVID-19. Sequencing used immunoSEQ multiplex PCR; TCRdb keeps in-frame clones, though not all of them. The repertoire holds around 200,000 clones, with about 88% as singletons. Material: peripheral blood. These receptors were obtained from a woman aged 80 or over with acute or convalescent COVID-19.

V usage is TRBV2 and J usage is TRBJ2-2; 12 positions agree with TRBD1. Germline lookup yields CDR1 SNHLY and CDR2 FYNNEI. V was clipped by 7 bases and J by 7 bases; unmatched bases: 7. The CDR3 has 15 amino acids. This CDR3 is CASTGQGAQSGELFF. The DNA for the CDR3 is TGTGCCAGCACGGGACAGGGGGCGCAAAGCGGGGAGCTGTTTTTT.

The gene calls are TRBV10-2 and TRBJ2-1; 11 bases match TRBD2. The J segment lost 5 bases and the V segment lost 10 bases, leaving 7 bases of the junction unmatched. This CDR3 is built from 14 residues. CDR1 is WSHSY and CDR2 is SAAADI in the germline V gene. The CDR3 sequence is CATAGTSGNNEQFF. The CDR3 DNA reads TGCGCCACGGCCGGGACTAGCGGTAACAATGAGCAGTTCTTC.

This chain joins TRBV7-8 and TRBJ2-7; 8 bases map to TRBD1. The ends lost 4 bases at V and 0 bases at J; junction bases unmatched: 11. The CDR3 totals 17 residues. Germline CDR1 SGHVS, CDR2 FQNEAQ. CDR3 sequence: CASSSSRQGWSSYEQYF. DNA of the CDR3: TGTGCCAGCAGCTCAAGCCGACAGGGGTGGAGCTCCTACGAGCAGTACTTC. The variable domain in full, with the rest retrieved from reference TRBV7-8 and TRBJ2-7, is GAGVSQSPRYKVAKRGQDVALRCDPISGHVSLFWYQQALGQGPEFLTYFQNEAQLDKSGLPSDRFFAERPEGSVSTLKIQRTQQEDSAVYLCASSSSRQGWSSYEQYFGPGTRLTVT.

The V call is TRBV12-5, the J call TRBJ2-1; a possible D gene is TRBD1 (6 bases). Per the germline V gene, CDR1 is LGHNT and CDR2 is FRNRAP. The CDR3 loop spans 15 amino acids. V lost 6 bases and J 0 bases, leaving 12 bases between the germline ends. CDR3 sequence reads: CASGQGDNSYNEQFF. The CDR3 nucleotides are TGTGCTAGTGGCCAAGGGGACAACTCCTACAATGAGCAGTTCTTC.

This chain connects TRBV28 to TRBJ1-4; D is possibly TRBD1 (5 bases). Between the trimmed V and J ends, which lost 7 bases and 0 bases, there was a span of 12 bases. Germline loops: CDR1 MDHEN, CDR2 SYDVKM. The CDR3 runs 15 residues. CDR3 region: CASKPGGSTNEKLFF. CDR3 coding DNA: TGTGCCAGCAAACCCGGGGGATCAACTAATGAAAAACTGTTTTTT.

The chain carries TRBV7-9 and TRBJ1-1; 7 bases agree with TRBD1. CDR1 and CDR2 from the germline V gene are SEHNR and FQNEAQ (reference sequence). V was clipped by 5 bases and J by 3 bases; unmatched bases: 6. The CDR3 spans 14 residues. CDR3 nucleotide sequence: TGTGCCAGCAGCCCTCAGGGGGGCTACACTGAAGCTTTCTTT. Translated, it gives CASSPQGGYTEAFF.

The CDR3 spells CASSQVTGDQPQHF. In DNA form, the CDR3 reads TGCGCCAGCAGCCAGGTGACAGGGGATCAGCCCCAGCATTTT. V and J are TRBV4-3 and TRBJ1-5; TRBD1 agrees at 8 bases. Per germline, CDR1 LGHNA and CDR2 YSLEER. J gave up 5 bases and V 3 bases, and 3 bases lay outside the gene matches. The CDR3 extends over 14 amino acids.

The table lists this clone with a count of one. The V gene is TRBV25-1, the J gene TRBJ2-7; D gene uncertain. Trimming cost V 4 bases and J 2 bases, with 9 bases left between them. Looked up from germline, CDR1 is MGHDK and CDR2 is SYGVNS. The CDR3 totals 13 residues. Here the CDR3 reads CASSGPDTYEQYF. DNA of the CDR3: TGTGCCAGCAGTGGGCCCGACACCTACGAGCAGTACTTC.

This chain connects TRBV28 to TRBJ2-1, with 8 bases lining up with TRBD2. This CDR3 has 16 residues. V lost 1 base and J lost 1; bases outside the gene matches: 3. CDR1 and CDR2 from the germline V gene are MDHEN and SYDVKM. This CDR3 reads CASSLFAGGSYNEQFF. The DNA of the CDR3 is TGTGCCAGCAGTTTATTCGCGGGAGGTTCCTACAATGAGCAGTTCTTC.

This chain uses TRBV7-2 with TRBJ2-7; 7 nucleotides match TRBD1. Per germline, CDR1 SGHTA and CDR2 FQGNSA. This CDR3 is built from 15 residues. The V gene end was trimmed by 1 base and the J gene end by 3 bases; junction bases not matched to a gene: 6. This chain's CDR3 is CASSLDWQGVYEQYF. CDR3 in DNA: TGTGCCAGCAGCTTAGATTGGCAGGGGGTCTACGAGCAGTACTTC.

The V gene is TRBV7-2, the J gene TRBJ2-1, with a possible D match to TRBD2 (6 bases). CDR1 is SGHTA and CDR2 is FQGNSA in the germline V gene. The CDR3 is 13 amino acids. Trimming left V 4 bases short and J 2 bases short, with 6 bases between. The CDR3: CASSSGAYNEQFF. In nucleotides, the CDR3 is TGTGCCAGCAGCTCGGGGGCCTACAATGAGCAGTTCTTC.

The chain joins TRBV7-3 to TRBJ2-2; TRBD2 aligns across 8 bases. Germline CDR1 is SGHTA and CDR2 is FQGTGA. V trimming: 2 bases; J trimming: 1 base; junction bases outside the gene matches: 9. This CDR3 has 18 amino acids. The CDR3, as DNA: TGTGCCAGCAGCTTAGGAGTATCCGCGGGGGGGAACACCGGGGAGCTGTTTTTT. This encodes CASSLGVSAGGNTGELFF.

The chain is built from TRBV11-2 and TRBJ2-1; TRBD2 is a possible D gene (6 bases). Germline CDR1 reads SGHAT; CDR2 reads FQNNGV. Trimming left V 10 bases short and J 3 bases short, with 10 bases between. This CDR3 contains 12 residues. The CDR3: CATTSYYNEQFF. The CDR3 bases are TGTGCCACAACTAGCTACTACAATGAGCAGTTCTTC.

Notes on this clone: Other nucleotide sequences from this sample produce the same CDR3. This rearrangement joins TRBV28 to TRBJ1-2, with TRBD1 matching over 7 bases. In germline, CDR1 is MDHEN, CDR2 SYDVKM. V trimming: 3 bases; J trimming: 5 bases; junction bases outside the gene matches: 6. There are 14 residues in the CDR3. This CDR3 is CASSLGQPLYGYTF. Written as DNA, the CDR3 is TGTGCCAGCAGTTTGGGACAGCCCTTGTATGGCTACACCTTC.

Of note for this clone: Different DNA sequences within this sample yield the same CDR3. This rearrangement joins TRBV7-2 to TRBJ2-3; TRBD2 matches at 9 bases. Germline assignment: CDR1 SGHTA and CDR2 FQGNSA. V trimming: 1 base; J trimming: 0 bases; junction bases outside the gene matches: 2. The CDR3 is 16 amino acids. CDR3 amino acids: CASSLVLAGSTDTQYF. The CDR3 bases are TGTGCCAGCAGCTTAGTCCTAGCGGGGAGCACAGATACGCAGTATTTT.

DNA for the CDR3: TGTGCCACCAGCAGAGACTTTAACTATGGCTACACCTTC. Translation gives CATSRDFNYGYTF. The chain employs TRBV15 and TRBJ1-2, with D hard to call. The CDR3 runs 13 residues. The germline CDR1 and CDR2 sequences are LNHNV and YYDKDF (reference sequence). V was pared by 0 bases and J by 1 base, with 3 bases between. Drawing the rest from reference TRBV15 and TRBJ1-2, the complete variable domain is DAMVIQNPRYQVTQFGKPVTLSCSQTLNHNVMYWYQQKSSQAPKLLFHYYDKDFNNEADTPDNFQSRRPNTSFCFLDIRSPGLGDTAMYLCATSRDFNYGYTFGSGTRLTVV.

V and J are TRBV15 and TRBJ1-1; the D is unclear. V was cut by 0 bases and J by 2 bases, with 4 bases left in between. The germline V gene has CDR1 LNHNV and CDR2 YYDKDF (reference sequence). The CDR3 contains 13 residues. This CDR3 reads CATSRDPNTEAFF. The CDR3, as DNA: TGTGCCACCAGCAGAGATCCAAACACTGAAGCTTTCTTT.

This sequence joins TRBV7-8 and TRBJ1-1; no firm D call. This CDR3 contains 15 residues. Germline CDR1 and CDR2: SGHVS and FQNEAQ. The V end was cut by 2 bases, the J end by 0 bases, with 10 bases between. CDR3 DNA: TGTGCCAGCAGCTTAATGGGGAGTGTGAACACTGAAGCTTTCTTT. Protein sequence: CASSLMGSVNTEAFF.

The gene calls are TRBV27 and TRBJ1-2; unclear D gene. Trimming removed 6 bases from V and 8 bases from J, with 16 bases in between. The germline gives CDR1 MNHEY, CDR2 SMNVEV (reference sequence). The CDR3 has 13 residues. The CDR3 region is CASRPRSKEGYTF. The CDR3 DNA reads TGTGCCAGCAGACCGCGGTCTAAGGAGGGCTACACCTTC.